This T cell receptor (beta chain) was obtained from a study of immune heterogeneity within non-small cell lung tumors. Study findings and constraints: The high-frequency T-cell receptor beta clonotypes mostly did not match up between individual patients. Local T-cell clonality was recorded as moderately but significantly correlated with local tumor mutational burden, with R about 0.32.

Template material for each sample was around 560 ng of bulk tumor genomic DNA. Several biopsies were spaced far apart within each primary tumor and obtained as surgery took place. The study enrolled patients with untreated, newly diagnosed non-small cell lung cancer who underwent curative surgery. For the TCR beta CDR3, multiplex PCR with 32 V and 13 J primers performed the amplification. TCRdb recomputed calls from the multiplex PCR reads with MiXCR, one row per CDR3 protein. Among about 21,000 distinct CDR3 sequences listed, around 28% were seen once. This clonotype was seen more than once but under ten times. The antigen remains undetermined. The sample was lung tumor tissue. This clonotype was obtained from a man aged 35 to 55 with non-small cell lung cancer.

CDR3 protein: CSAGSTYQETQYF. The DNA of the CDR3 is TGCAGTGCTGGCTCTACCTACCAAGAGACCCAGTACTTC. The rearrangement uses TRBV20-1 and TRBJ2-5; D gene ambiguous. The CDR3 spans 13 residues. V lost 5 bases and J 0 bases, leaving 10 bases between the germline ends. CDR1 DFQATT and CDR2 SNEGSKA come from the germline V gene (reference sequence).